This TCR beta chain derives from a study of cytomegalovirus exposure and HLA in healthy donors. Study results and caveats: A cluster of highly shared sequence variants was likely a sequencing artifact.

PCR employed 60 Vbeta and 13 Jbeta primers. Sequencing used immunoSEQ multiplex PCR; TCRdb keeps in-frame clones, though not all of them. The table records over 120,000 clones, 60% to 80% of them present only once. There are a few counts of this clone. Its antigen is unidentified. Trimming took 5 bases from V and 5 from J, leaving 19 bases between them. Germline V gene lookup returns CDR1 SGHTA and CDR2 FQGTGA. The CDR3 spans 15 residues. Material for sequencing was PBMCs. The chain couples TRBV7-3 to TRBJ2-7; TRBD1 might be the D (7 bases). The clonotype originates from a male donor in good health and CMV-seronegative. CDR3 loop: CASSRRAGGGNEQYF. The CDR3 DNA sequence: TGTGCCAGCAGCCGAAGAGCAGGGGGAGGAAACGAGCAGTACTTC.